Below are 9 T cell receptor beta chains sequenced from a single sample in a study of blood T cell repertoires in COVID-19. TCRdb keeps only in-frame clones here, not all; method: immunoSEQ multiplex PCR. The sample lists about 300,000 clones; nearly 90% were seen once. The specimen was PBMCs or T cells enriched from blood (not recorded which). The receptors originated from a woman under 30 with acute COVID-19.

The chain couples TRBV11-2 to TRBJ1-3; D gene ambiguous. The CDR3 consists of 11 residues. Germline V gene lookup returns CDR1 SGHAT and CDR2 FQNNGV. The V end was cut by 3 bases, the J end by 8 bases, with 5 bases between. In nucleotides, the CDR3 is TGTGCCAGCAGCTTCGGAGACACCATATATTTT. Translating gives CASSFGDTIYF.

This chain uses TRBV28 with TRBJ1-1; 10 bases line up with TRBD1. Germline CDR1 MDHEN, CDR2 SYDVKM. This CDR3 region has 15 residues. Unmatched junction bases numbered 2, after V lost 1 base and J lost 3 bases. This CDR3 reads CASSLSGQGYTEAFF. In nucleotides, the CDR3 is TGTGCCAGCAGTTTATCGGGACAGGGGTACACTGAAGCTTTCTTT.

The V and J genes are TRBV7-3 and TRBJ1-2; D uncertain. There are 15 residues in the CDR3. Trimming pared 5 bases from V and 4 bases from J, leaving 17 bases between. Germline V CDR1 and CDR2: SGHTA, FQGTGA. CDR3 in DNA: TGTGCCAGCAGCCCTACCCCCGGTCTCTCCTATGGCTACACCTTC. It yields the protein CASSPTPGLSYGYTF.

Note on this clone: The junction and the germline gene differ at one end; a read error may be behind it. The CDR3 loop is CASSEGQGPINF. Here the CDR3 DNA reads TGTGCCAGCAGTGAAGGGCAGGGCCCCATAAACTTC. The chain uses TRBV2 and TRBJ1-2; tentatively, D is TRBD1 (5 bases). Germline V gene lookup returns CDR1 SNHLY and CDR2 FYNNEI. There are 12 residues in the CDR3.

This chain uses TRBV2 with TRBJ1-2; the D is unclear. With 8 bases removed from V and 7 bases from J, the gap between germline ends came to 17 bases. The length of the CDR3 is 13 residues. The germline V gene has CDR1 SNHLY and CDR2 FYNNEI. This CDR3 reads CASVAGPLSGYTF. The DNA for the CDR3 is TGTGCCAGCGTCGCAGGTCCTCTGAGTGGCTACACCTTC.

The rearrangement links TRBV27 to TRBJ1-2; 7 bases match TRBD1. The CDR3 length is 15 residues. Unmatched junction bases numbered 13, after V lost 4 bases and J lost 8 bases. Germline V lookup: CDR1 MNHEY, CDR2 SMNVEV (reference sequence). This CDR3 is CASSWGTATYAGYTF. The CDR3 nucleotides read TGTGCCAGCAGTTGGGGGACAGCAACTTACGCGGGCTACACCTTC.

The rearrangement joins TRBV9 to TRBJ2-1; 7 bases align to TRBD2. V trimming: 0 bases; J trimming: 9 bases; junction bases outside the gene matches: 9. Germline V lookup: CDR1 SGDLS, CDR2 YYNGEE. There are 15 residues in the CDR3. CDR3 coding DNA: TGTGCCAGCAGCGTAGTTGCGGGAGTCTGGGGTGAGCAGTTCTTC. It is translated as CASSVVAGVWGEQFF.

There are a few counts of this clone. Written as DNA, the CDR3 is TGTGCCAGCAGGCCACAGGGCGAGGTTGGTGAAAAACTGTTTTTT. Translated: CASRPQGEVGEKLFF. The chain has TRBV2 and TRBJ1-4, with TRBD1 as a possible D gene (6 bases). The CDR3 runs to 15 residues. V was cut by 6 bases and J by 7 bases, with 18 bases left in between. Germline-derived CDR1 and CDR2 are SNHLY and FYNNEI. Full variable domain (rest looked up from reference TRBV2 and TRBJ1-4): EPEVTQTPSHQVTQMGQEVILRCVPISNHLYFYWYRQILGQKVEFLVSFYNNEISEKSEIFDDQFSVERPDGSNFTLKIRSTKLEDSAMYFCASRPQGEVGEKLFFGSGTQLSVL.

The chain links TRBV2 to TRBJ1-1; 8 nucleotides match TRBD1. CDR1 and CDR2 (germline): SNHLY, FYNNEI. There are 16 residues in the CDR3. The V segment lost 2 bases and the J segment 4 bases; nucleotides outside the gene matches: 9. The CDR3 loop reads CASSELGTGGGTEAFF. The CDR3 DNA reads as TGTGCCAGCAGTGAACTAGGGACAGGCGGGGGCACTGAAGCTTTCTTT.